Listed below are T cell receptor beta chains from one sample, sequenced in a study of T-cell reconstitution after alpha-beta-depleted transplantation in children. From the PCR reads, TCRdb called clonotypes with MiXCR, one entry per CDR3 protein. This table has hundreds of thousands of distinct CDR3 sequences, roughly 7.7% appearing once. This specimen consisted of PBMCs, mostly from graft donor cells, obtained 180 days after TCRalphabeta/CD19-depleted stem cell transplant. These receptors all stem from a male patient between 5 and 17 years old who had a stem cell transplant for acute lymphoblastic leukemia, so the T cells may come from the graft donor. Each CDR3 is given with its conserved first and last residue. A D gene is named only where the DNA matches it firmly. Expanded clones get a size class; other rows say once, few or many, or leave the size out.

TRBJ2-3 15 TRBD1 many TRBV7-2 CASSYGDRSTDTQYF TGTGCCAGCAGCTATGGGGACAGGAGCACAGATACGCAGTATTTT
TRBJ1-1 13 - many TRBV10-3 CAIMGRGYTEAFF TGTGCCATCATGGGAAGGGGCTACACTGAAGCTTTCTTT
TRBJ2-7 14 - many TRBV9 CASSAGTPVYEQYF TGTGCCAGCAGCGCCGGTACCCCCGTCTACGAGCAGTACTTC
TRBJ2-7 15 TRBD2 medium-sized TRBV4-2 CASSQPGLVSYEQYF TGTGCCAGCAGCCAGCCTGGACTAGTCTCCTACGAGCAGTACTTC
TRBJ1-3 15 - - TRBV7-9 CASSSSGCSGNTIYF TGTGCCAGCAGCTCGTCAGGGTGCTCTGGAAACACCATATATTTT
TRBJ2-7 14 - many TRBV20-1 CSARGLGFPYEQYF TGCAGTGCTAGAGGGTTGGGGTTCCCCTACGAGCAGTACTTC
TRBJ1-2 14 TRBD1 many TRBV18 CASSPARDSYGYTF TGTGCCAGCTCACCCGCTCGGGACAGCTATGGCTACACCTTC
TRBJ2-1 14 TRBD2 - TRBV6-1 CASKGSGRYNEQFF TGTGCCAGCAAGGGTAGCGGGAGATACAATGAGCAGTTCTTC
TRBJ1-4 15 - - TRBV7-2 CASSINRATNEKLFF TGTGCCAGCAGCATCAACAGGGCCACTAATGAAAAACTGTTTTTT
TRBJ2-6 16 - many TRBV9 CASSVDRFSGANVLTF TGTGCCAGCAGCGTAGACCGCTTCTCTGGGGCCAACGTCCTGACTTTC
TRBJ1-2 13 - many TRBV20-1 CSAREMVRDGYTF TGCAGTGCTAGAGAAATGGTTCGAGATGGCTACACCTTC
TRBJ1-5 16 - many TRBV12-3/TRBV12-4 CASSRNRDSSNQPQHF TGTGCCAGCAGTCGCAATAGGGACTCTAGCAATCAGCCCCAGCATTTT
TRBJ1-2 11 - many TRBV7-2 CASSPRDGYTF TGTGCCAGCAGCCCCCGGGATGGCTACACCTTC
TRBJ2-7 12 - many TRBV20-1 CSGGGSPYEQYF TGCAGTGGGGGGGGCAGTCCTTACGAGCAGTACTTC
TRBJ1-2 19 - - TRBV12-3/TRBV12-4 CASSLNPEVFVVGGRGYTF TGTGCCAGCAGCTTAAACCCCGAGGTGTTTGTTGTAGGGGGTCGAGGCTACACCTTC
TRBJ1-5 15 - many TRBV28 CASSLSGVGNQPQHF TGTGCCAGCAGTTTGTCCGGGGTTGGCAATCAGCCCCAGCATTTT
TRBJ1-2 13 TRBD1 many TRBV11-2 CASSSTGRNGYTF TGTGCCAGCAGCTCGACAGGGAGGAATGGCTACACCTTC
TRBJ1-6 15 TRBD1 many TRBV20-1 CSAHRGSSYNSPLHF TGCAGTGCTCACAGGGGAAGCTCCTATAATTCACCCCTCCACTTT
TRBJ2-7 16 - few TRBV10-3 CAIRGWAMTGNYEQYF TGTGCCATCAGGGGCTGGGCTATGACTGGGAACTACGAGCAGTACTTC
TRBJ2-3 14 TRBD2 many TRBV9 CASSVAGGPDTQYF TGTGCCAGCAGCGTAGCGGGGGGACCAGATACGCAGTATTTT
TRBJ2-3 14 - many TRBV27 CASSSGRSTDTQYF TGTGCCAGCAGTTCGGGACGGAGCACAGATACGCAGTATTTT
TRBJ1-4 18 TRBD1 many TRBV7-3 CASSSRDRGLTTNEKLFF TGTGCCAGCAGCTCCCGGGACAGGGGACTCACAACTAATGAAAAACTGTTTTTT
TRBJ1-1 15 TRBD1 many TRBV6-2/TRBV6-3 CASSLPQGVRTEAFF TGTGCCAGCAGTTTACCACAGGGGGTGAGGACTGAAGCTTTCTTT
TRBJ2-1 13 TRBD2 many TRBV12-3/TRBV12-4 CASSSPTSSEQFF TGTGCCAGCAGTTCCCCGACTAGCAGCGAGCAGTTCTTC
TRBJ2-1 16 TRBD2 many TRBV7-2 CASSFVAGGPPNEQFF TGTGCCAGCAGCTTTGTAGCGGGAGGTCCCCCAAATGAGCAGTTCTTC
TRBJ2-1 13 - few TRBV5-4 CASSLSLLDEQFF TGTGCCAGCAGCTTGTCCCTTTTGGATGAGCAGTTCTTC
TRBJ1-5 17 TRBD1 many TRBV6-1 CASSAATGGWSNQPQHF TGTGCCAGCAGTGCGGCGACAGGGGGCTGGAGCAATCAGCCCCAGCATTTT
TRBJ2-3 13 - many TRBV2 CASSEAVAPPQYF TGTGCCAGCAGTGAAGCGGTGGCCCCCCCGCAGTATTTT